The present T cell receptor beta chain was sequenced within a study of blood T cell repertoires in COVID-19. The wider study: The United States, Italy and Spain were the sources of the acute and convalescent COVID-19 samples. From T cells, B-cell-depleted T cells, or PBMCs came the material, which was cDNA or gDNA.

In the original analysis: Quantification of nucleated cells was approximated via reference gene primer amplification. The protocol was immunoSEQ multiplex PCR, while the TCRdb copy is restricted to in-frame clones and leaves out a portion. V, J and clone size were drawn from that table, and D and trimming were deduced from the DNA. The sample contains 250,000 or so clones, approximately 90% of which appear only once. This CDR3 comprises 13 residues. The germline gives CDR1 SGHVS, CDR2 FQNEAQ. V was cut by 0 bases and J by 4 bases, with 7 bases left in between. The TCR was taken from a woman between 40 and 50 years old who had recovered from COVID-19. Material: peripheral blood. The chain employs TRBV7-8 and TRBJ2-7; D uncertain. CDR3 coding DNA: TGTGCCAGCAGCTTAGCGCCACAATACGAGCAGTACGTC. Protein: CASSLAPQYEQYV.